The source of this T cell receptor beta chain is a study of CD8 T cells in Susac syndrome. In the study overall: Treatment at blood withdrawal was none, corticosteroids, or intravenous immunoglobulin alone in Susac syndrome patients. Points from the study as a whole: The study recognized that its TCR sequencing and HLA analysis covered a relatively small number of individuals.

With regard to this clonotype: Its antigen is currently unknown.

Reverse transcription of about 0.45 to 1 ug RNA was performed with random hexamers. TCRdb fed the immunoSEQ multiplex PCR reads into MiXCR, producing one record per CDR3 protein. The table records more than 80,000 distinct CDR3 sequences, around 94% of them present only once. V shed 3 bases, J shed 2 bases, and the junction held 2 bases outside the gene matches. This CDR3 has 13 amino acids. Per germline, CDR1 SQVTM and CDR2 ANQGSEA. The specimen was CD8+ T cells from PBMCs. The V call is TRBV29-1, the J call TRBJ1-2, with 8 nucleotides matching TRBD1. This sequence was found in a human donor with Susac syndrome. CDR3 residues: CSVETGENYGYTF. The DNA of the CDR3 is TGCAGCGTTGAGACAGGGGAAAACTATGGCTACACCTTC.